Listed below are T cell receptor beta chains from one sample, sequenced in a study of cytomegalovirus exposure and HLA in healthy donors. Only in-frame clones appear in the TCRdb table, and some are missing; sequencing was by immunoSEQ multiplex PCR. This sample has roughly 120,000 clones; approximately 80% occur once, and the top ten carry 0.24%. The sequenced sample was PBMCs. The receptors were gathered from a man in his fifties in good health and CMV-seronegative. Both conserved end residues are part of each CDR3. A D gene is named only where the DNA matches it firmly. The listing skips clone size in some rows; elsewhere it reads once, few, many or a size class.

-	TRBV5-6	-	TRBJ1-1	CASSRLQGQPPEAFF	TGTGCCAGCAGCAGACTACAGGGACAACCCCCTGAAGCTTTCTTT
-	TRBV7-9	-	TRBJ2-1	CARSPLPAGPDNEQFF	TGTGCCCGCAGCCCTCTTCCAGCGGGTCCCGACAATGAGCAGTTCTTC
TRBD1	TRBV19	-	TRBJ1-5	CASSVPGTENQPQHF	TGTGCCAGTAGTGTTCCCGGGACAGAAAATCAGCCCCAGCATTTT
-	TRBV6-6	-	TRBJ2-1	CASIERNLGDEQFF	TGTGCCAGCATTGAGCGGAACCTTGGCGATGAGCAGTTCTTC
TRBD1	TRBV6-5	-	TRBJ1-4	CASRKGTGGDEKLFF	TGTGCCAGCAGAAAAGGGACAGGGGGAGACGAAAAACTGTTTTTT
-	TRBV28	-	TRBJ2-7	CASSYTDKEQYF	TGTGCCAGCAGTTATACGGACAAAGAGCAGTACTTC
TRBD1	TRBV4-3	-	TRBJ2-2	CASSQETGVATGELFF	TGCGCCAGCAGCCAAGAAACAGGGGTGGCCACCGGGGAGCTGTTTTTT
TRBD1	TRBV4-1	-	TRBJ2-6	CASSHPTGRDSGANVLTF	TGCGCCAGCAGCCACCCGACAGGGCGAGATTCTGGGGCCAACGTCCTGACTTTC
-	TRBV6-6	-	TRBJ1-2	CASSYYRTEGGYTF	TGTGCCAGCAGTTACTATAGAACAGAGGGTGGCTACACCTTC
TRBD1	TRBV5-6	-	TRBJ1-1	CASSPGYRDRMNTEAFF	TGTGCCAGCAGCCCGGGGTACCGGGACAGGATGAACACTGAAGCTTTCTTT
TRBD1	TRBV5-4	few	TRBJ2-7	CASSLAQGGLTYEQYF	TGTGCCAGCAGCTTGGCCCAAGGGGGCCTTACCTACGAGCAGTACTTC
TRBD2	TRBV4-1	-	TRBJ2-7	CASSQPAGDASYEQYF	TGCGCCAGCAGCCAACCAGCGGGAGACGCAAGCTACGAGCAGTACTTC
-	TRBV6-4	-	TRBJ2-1	CASSDSYNEQFF	TGTGCCAGCAGTGATTCGTACAATGAGCAGTTCTTC
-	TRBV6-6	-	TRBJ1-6	CATRPGGNSPLHF	TGTGCCACCCGACCGGGGGGAAATTCACCCCTCCACTTT
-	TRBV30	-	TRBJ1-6	CAWSPRGHPDSPLHF	TGTGCCTGGAGTCCTAGGGGACACCCAGATTCACCCCTCCACTTT
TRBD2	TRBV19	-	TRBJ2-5	CASKRTSGPETQYF	TGTGCCAGTAAAAGGACTAGCGGGCCGGAGACCCAGTACTTC
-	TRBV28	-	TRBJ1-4	CASSLLRAEKLFF	TGTGCCAGCAGTCTTCTCAGGGCGGAAAAACTGTTTTTT
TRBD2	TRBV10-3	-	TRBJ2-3	CAIGEREDSFSTQYF	TGTGCCATCGGGGAGCGGGAGGACTCCTTCAGTACGCAGTATTTT
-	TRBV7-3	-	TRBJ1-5	CDSSLGREQPQHF	TGTGACAGCAGCTTAGGGAGGGAACAGCCCCAGCATTTT
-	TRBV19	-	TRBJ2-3	CASSSLGTDTQYF	TGTGCCAGCAGTTCTTTAGGCACAGATACGCAGTATTTT
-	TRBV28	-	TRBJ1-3	CASRVARAGLSTIYF	TGTGCCAGCAGAGTGGCCAGGGCAGGTTTAAGCACCATATATTTT
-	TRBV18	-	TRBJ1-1	CASSPSRAEAFF	TGTGCCAGCTCACCATCGAGGGCTGAAGCTTTCTTT
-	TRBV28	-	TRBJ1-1	CASSFRGGAFF	TGTGCCAGCAGTTTTAGGGGTGGAGCTTTCTTT
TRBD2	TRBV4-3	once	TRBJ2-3	CASSQRSGGERSLDTQYF	TGCGCCAGCAGCCAACGTAGCGGGGGGGAAAGATCCCTAGATACGCAGTATTTT
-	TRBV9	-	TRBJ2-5	CASSAAVQGTQYF	TGTGCCAGCAGCGCGGCCGTTCAGGGGACCCAGTACTTC
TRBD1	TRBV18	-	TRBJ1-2	CASSPDRGYGYTF	TGTGCCAGCTCACCGGACAGGGGCTATGGCTACACCTTC
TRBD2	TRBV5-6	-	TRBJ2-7	CASSFTSDEQYF	TGTGCCAGCAGCTTCACTAGCGACGAGCAGTACTTC